A selection of T cell receptor beta chains follows, all from one sample in a study of blood T cell repertoires in COVID-19. Measured with immunoSEQ multiplex PCR; TCRdb has only the in-frame clones, and not every one. The table includes under 20,000 clones, 85% to 90% detected once. Sample: peripheral blood. The receptors shown here come from a man aged 55-75 years with acute or convalescent COVID-19. CDR3s include the opening cysteine and the closing phenylalanine or tryptophan. D genes are given only for firm matches. Not every row has a clone size; where given, it reads once, few, many or a size class.

TRBV3-1/TRBV3-2,NA,TRBJ1-3,NA,TGTGCCAGCAGCTTAAGGGGGGGAGAGGACACCATATATTTT,CASSLRGGEDTIYF
TRBV3-1/TRBV3-2,once,TRBJ1-2,NA,TGTGCCAGCAGCCAAGATGGGCGGACAGTTGGCTACACCTTC,CASSQDGRTVGYTF
TRBV7-9,NA,TRBJ2-2,NA,TGTGCCAGCAGCCCAGGCGGGTCCGGGGAGCTGTTTTTT,CASSPGGSGELFF
TRBV2,NA,TRBJ2-3,NA,TGTGCCAGCAGTGAAGCATTCGGCGGGATCCGGGGAGATACGCAGTATTTT,CASSEAFGGIRGDTQYF
TRBV5-1,NA,TRBJ2-1,TRBD1,TGCGCCAGCAGCTTGGAGGGACAGACCTACAATGAGCAGTTCTTC,CASSLEGQTYNEQFF
TRBV4-2,NA,TRBJ2-1,TRBD2,TGTGCCAGCAGCCAAGGGGGAAATAGCGGGACCCGCTACAATGAGCAGTTCTTC,CASSQGGNSGTRYNEQFF
TRBV7-2,NA,TRBJ1-1,NA,TGTGCCAGCAGCTTAGTACCCGGGGGTTTCACTGAAGCTTTCTTT,CASSLVPGGFTEAFF
TRBV5-6,once,TRBJ1-4,TRBD1,TGTGCCAGCAGCTCCCGAGGGGGCGGGGTTGAAAAACTGTTTTTT,CASSSRGGGVEKLFF
TRBV4-1,NA,TRBJ1-1,TRBD1,TGCGCCAGCAGCCAAGTTGGACAGGCGAACACTGAAGCTTTCTTT,CASSQVGQANTEAFF
TRBV7-2,NA,TRBJ2-3,NA,TGTGCCAGCAGCTCTCTCCCCGACAGTTTCATAGATACGCAGTATTTT,CASSSLPDSFIDTQYF
TRBV13,NA,TRBJ2-3,TRBD1,TGTGCCAGCATCCCACCGGGACAGGGCCGGACAGATACGCAGTATTTT,CASIPPGQGRTDTQYF
TRBV5-1,NA,TRBJ2-7,TRBD1,TGCGCCAGCAGCTGGGGGACAGGGACCTACGAGCAGTACTTC,CASSWGTGTYEQYF
TRBV18,NA,TRBJ1-6,NA,TGTGCCAGCTCACAAAAGCCCAATTCACCCCTCCACTTT,CASSQKPNSPLHF
TRBV28,NA,TRBJ2-7,TRBD1,TGTGCCAGCAGCGGGACAGGGACCTACGAGCAGTACTTC,CASSGTGTYEQYF
TRBV7-8,NA,TRBJ1-5,TRBD1,TGTGCCAGCAGCTTCCGGGGACAGGGGTATAGCAATCAGCCCCAGCATTTT,CASSFRGQGYSNQPQHF
TRBV19,NA,TRBJ2-7,NA,TGTGCCAGTAGTGAGTCTTCCTACGAGCAGTACTTC,CASSESSYEQYF
TRBV3-1/TRBV3-2,once,TRBJ2-5,TRBD1,TGTGCCAGCAGCTCCCGGGACAGGGGGCTACAAGAGACCCAGTACTTC,CASSSRDRGLQETQYF
TRBV19,NA,TRBJ1-2,TRBD1,TGTGCCAGTAGAACGACAGGGGGGTATGGCTACACCTTC,CASRTTGGYGYTF
TRBV7-9,NA,TRBJ1-3,NA,TGTGCCAGCAGCCCGACAGTTGTGAACACCATATATTTT,CASSPTVVNTIYF
TRBV28,NA,TRBJ2-3,NA,TGTGCCACCCAACGGGCAGGGGTCCGCACAGATACGCAGTATTTT,CATQRAGVRTDTQYF
TRBV30,NA,TRBJ1-5,NA,TGTGCCTGGAGTAGTGGGGACTCCATGACCAATCAGCCCCAGCATTTT,CAWSSGDSMTNQPQHF
TRBV3-1/TRBV3-2,NA,TRBJ1-6,NA,TGTGCCAGCAGCGAAGCCCCGGAGTCACCCCTCCACTTT,CASSEAPESPLHF
TRBV28,NA,TRBJ2-5,NA,TGTGCCAGCATCCAGGGGTGGCAAGAGACCCAGTACTTC,CASIQGWQETQYF
TRBV24-1,NA,TRBJ2-3,NA,TGTGCCACCAGTGAGCGGGTCACAGATACGCAGTATTTT,CATSERVTDTQYF
TRBV27,NA,TRBJ2-1,TRBD1,TGTGCCAGCAGGGCGATACCAGGGGGACATGAGCAGTTCTTC,CASRAIPGGHEQFF
TRBV7-3,NA,TRBJ2-7,NA,TGTGCCAGCAGCCCCGAAGGCGCGGGGACCTACGAGCAGTACTTC,CASSPEGAGTYEQYF
TRBV25-1,NA,TRBJ1-1,NA,TGTGCCAGCAGTGAACGGAACACTGAAGCTTTCTTT,CASSERNTEAFF
TRBV3-1/TRBV3-2,NA,TRBJ1-3,NA,TGTGCCAGCAGCCAAGATCCGGGTCCTGGAAACACCATATATTTT,CASSQDPGPGNTIYF
TRBV10-2,NA,TRBJ1-1,TRBD1,TGCGCCAGCGGGACAGTGGAGGGGACTGAAGCTTTCTTT,CASGTVEGTEAFF
TRBV19,NA,TRBJ2-3,NA,TGTGCCAGTAGTCAGGGAGGACCAAACACAGATACGCAGTATTTT,CASSQGGPNTDTQYF
TRBV6-6,NA,TRBJ1-4,NA,TGTGCCAGCAGTTACTCGCCCGGGACAAATAATGAAAAACTGTTTTTT,CASSYSPGTNNEKLFF
TRBV6-6,NA,TRBJ1-1,NA,TGTGCCAGCAGTAAGACTGACAGCGTGAACACTGAAGCTTTCTTT,CASSKTDSVNTEAFF
TRBV29-1,NA,TRBJ2-7,TRBD1,TGCAGCGTCGCACCCGGGACAGGGGCCTACGAGCAGTACTTC,CSVAPGTGAYEQYF